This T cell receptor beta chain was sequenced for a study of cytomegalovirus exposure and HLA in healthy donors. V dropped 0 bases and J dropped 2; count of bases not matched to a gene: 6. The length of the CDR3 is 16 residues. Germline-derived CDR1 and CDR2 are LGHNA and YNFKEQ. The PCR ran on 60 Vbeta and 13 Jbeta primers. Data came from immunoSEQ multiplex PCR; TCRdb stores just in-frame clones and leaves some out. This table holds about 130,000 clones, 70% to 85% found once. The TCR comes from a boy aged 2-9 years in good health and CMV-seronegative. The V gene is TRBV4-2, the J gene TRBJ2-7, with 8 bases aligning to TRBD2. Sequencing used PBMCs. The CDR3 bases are TGTGCCAGCAGCCAAGATGAGGGCGGGGGGCCCTACGAGCAGTACTTC. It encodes CASSQDEGGGPYEQYF.